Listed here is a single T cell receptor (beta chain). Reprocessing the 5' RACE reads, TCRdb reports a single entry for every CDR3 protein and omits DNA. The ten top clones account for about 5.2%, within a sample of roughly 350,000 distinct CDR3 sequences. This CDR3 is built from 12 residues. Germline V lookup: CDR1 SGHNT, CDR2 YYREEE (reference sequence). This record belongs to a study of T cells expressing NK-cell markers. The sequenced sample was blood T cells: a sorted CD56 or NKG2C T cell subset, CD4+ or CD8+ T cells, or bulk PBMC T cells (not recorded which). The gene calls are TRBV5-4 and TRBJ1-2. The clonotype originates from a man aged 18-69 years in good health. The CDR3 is CASSGPERGYTF.